This T cell receptor (beta chain) derives from a study of blood T cell repertoires in COVID-19. In the study overall: The analysed material was cDNA or gDNA that came from T cells, B-cell-depleted T cells, or PBMCs.

Repertoires were generated with immunoSEQ multiplex PCR, while TCRdb's copy carries only in-frame clones and drops some. The repertoire holds approximately 250,000 clones, around 83% seen once, with less than 8% in the top ten. The CDR3 has 11 residues. The germline V and J ends were trimmed by 6 bases and 11 bases, with 13 bases remaining between them. Germline CDR1 is LNHDA and CDR2 is SQIVND (reference sequence). The chain employs TRBV19 and TRBJ1-1; D perhaps matches TRBD1 (6 bases). Sequenced input: peripheral blood. This sequence originates from a woman aged 50 to 65 with acute or convalescent COVID-19. CDR3 DNA sequence: TGTGCCAGTAGACAGGGCTTGGCCGCTTTCTTT. It specifies CASRQGLAAFF. The full variable domain, in which reference TRBV19 and TRBJ1-1 provide the parts outside the CDR3, is DGGITQSPKYLFRKEGQNVTLSCEQNLNHDAMYWYRQDPGQGLRLIYYSQIVNDFQKGDIAEGYSVSREKKESFPLTVTSAQKNPTAFYLCASRQGLAAFFGQGTRLTVV.